These 24 T cell receptor beta chains were sequenced from one sample in a study of OX40 agonist ivuxolimab in advanced cancers. Profiling relied on immunoSEQ multiplex PCR, and the TCRdb table lists in-frame clones only, not all of them. The sample yields 65,000 to 75,000 clones, roughly nine tenths seen once. The source material was CD4+ or CD8+ T cells sorted from blood, sampled in a trial of the OX40 agonist ivuxolimab. These receptors came from an adult with an advanced solid tumor such as melanoma, head and neck, liver or kidney cancer.

The chain employs TRBV5-1 and TRBJ1-2; possibly TRBD1 for D (6 bases). V lost 1 base, J lost 8 bases, and 21 bases lay in between. This CDR3 is built from 16 residues. CDR1 is SGHRS, CDR2 YFSETQ, per germline. The CDR3 coding sequence is TGCGCCAGCAGCTTGCCCGCGGCCAGGGGAGTTGGAGGCTACACCTTC. Translated, it gives CASSLPAARGVGGYTF.

The chain couples TRBV19 to TRBJ2-5; 14 bases fit TRBD2. CDR1 and CDR2 from the germline V gene are LNHDA and SQIVND (reference sequence). The V segment lost 5 bases and the J segment 5 bases; nucleotides outside the gene matches: 4. The CDR3 consists of 15 residues. In DNA form, the CDR3 reads TGTGCCAGTAGTCCCGGACTAGCGGGAGGTGAGACCCAGTACTTC. Translation gives CASSPGLAGGETQYF.

This sequence joins TRBV18 and TRBJ2-5, with 11 bases aligning to TRBD2. CDR3 length: 15 amino acids. J gave up 5 bases and V 5 bases, and 7 bases lay outside the gene matches. In germline, CDR1 is KGHSH, CDR2 LQKENI. In DNA, the CDR3 is TGTGCCAGCTCATACGGACTAGCGGGTGGGGAGACCCAGTACTTC. It yields the protein CASSYGLAGGETQYF. The whole variable domain, remainder taken from reference TRBV18 and TRBJ2-5, is NAGVMQNPRHLVRRRGQEARLRCSPMKGHSHVYWYRQLPEEGLKFMVYLQKENIIDESGMPKERFSAEFPKEGPSILRIQQVVRGDSAAYFCASSYGLAGGETQYFGPGTRLLVL.

This chain joins TRBV7-9 and TRBJ1-1, with D uncertain. The germline V gene has CDR1 SEHNR and CDR2 FQNEAQ (reference sequence). V lost 3 bases, J lost 2 bases, and 13 bases lay in between. CDR3 size: 15 residues. The CDR3 loop reads CASSFLLTENTEAFF. Written as DNA, the CDR3 is TGTGCCAGCAGCTTCTTACTTACAGAAAACACTGAAGCTTTCTTT.

V is TRBV10-2 and J is TRBJ2-7, with TRBD2 identical over 7 bases. The CDR3 is made up of 14 amino acids. V lost 3 bases, J lost 5 bases, and 7 bases stayed unmatched. Germline V lookup: CDR1 WSHSY, CDR2 SAAADI. The CDR3 here is CASSDVGGPHEQYF. DNA for the CDR3: TGCGCCAGCAGTGACGTGGGAGGGCCCCACGAGCAGTACTTC.

Only one count was recorded for this clone. V and J are TRBV5-5 and TRBJ1-4; D is uncertain. CDR1 SGHKS and CDR2 YYEKEE come from the germline V gene (reference sequence). This CDR3 contains 14 residues. V was cut by 0 bases and J by 3 bases, with 6 bases left in between. The CDR3 DNA reads TGTGCCAGCAGCTTGGCGGCCCCTAATGAAAAACTGTTTTTT. Its protein is CASSLAAPNEKLFF.

This clone is judged medium-sized. The V and J genes are TRBV4-2 and TRBJ1-3; unclear D gene. V lost 8 bases and J lost 2, with 7 bases in between. The CDR3 is made up of 12 amino acids. Germline V gene lookup returns CDR1 LGHNA and CDR2 YNFKEQ. This CDR3 is CASSPAGNTIYF. CDR3 sequence (DNA): TGTGCCAGCTCACCCGCTGGAAACACCATATATTTT.

The chain has TRBV2 and TRBJ1-2, with a weak D call TRBD1 (5 bases). This CDR3 has 18 residues. V lost 3 bases and J 4 bases, leaving 24 bases between the germline ends. The germline CDR1 and CDR2 sequences are SNHLY and FYNNEI. In DNA form, the CDR3 reads TGTGCCAGCAGTGAGACGTGGTTCGGGGCCTTACTGTCCTATGGCTACACCTTC. Residues: CASSETWFGALLSYGYTF.

The V gene is TRBV6-1, the J gene TRBJ2-7; D possibly corresponds to TRBD1 (6 bases). Trimming stripped 4 bases from V and 4 bases from J, with 17 bases between. The CDR3 runs to 15 residues. Per germline, CDR1 MNHNS and CDR2 SASEGT. The CDR3 DNA reads as TGTGCCAGCAGTGCGCAACCGGACAGCCGTTACGAGCAGTACTTC. It codes for CASSAQPDSRYEQYF.

The gene calls are TRBV7-2 and TRBJ2-1; 7 bases are a match to TRBD1. V gave up 0 bases and J gave up 4 bases; unmatched junction bases: 3. From germline, CDR1 is SGHTA and CDR2 FQGNSA. The CDR3 totals 15 residues. The CDR3 spells CASSLAPGQYNEQFF. CDR3 DNA sequence: TGTGCCAGCAGCTTAGCCCCGGGACAGTACAATGAGCAGTTCTTC.

This clone was detected once. The genes are TRBV12-5 and TRBJ1-4, with D uncertain. This CDR3 has 13 amino acids. The germline V gene has CDR1 LGHNT and CDR2 FRNRAP. Between the trimmed V and J ends, which lost 8 bases and 2 bases, there was a span of 9 bases. CDR3 in amino acids: CASSLGTNEKLFF. CDR3 nucleotides: TGTGCTAGTAGCCTTGGCACTAATGAAAAACTGTTTTTT. The variable domain in full, with the rest retrieved from reference TRBV12-5 and TRBJ1-4, is DARVTQTPRHKVTEMGQEVTMRCQPILGHNTVFWYRQTMMQGLELLAYFRNRAPLDDSGMPKDRFSAEMPDATLATLKIQPSEPRDSAVYFCASSLGTNEKLFFGSGTQLSVL.

In its sample, this clone was seen once. This chain uses TRBV19 with TRBJ2-1; 11 nucleotides agree with TRBD2. V trimming: 6 bases; J trimming: 5 bases; junction bases outside the gene matches: 6. Germline CDR1 reads LNHDA; CDR2 reads SQIVND (reference sequence). The CDR3 has 15 amino acids. This CDR3 reads CASRISGGGNNEQFF. The CDR3 nucleotides are TGTGCCAGTAGGATTAGCGGGGGGGGTAACAATGAGCAGTTCTTC.

This clone appeared once. The chain employs TRBV5-1 and TRBJ2-2; 9 bases match TRBD2. V lost 5 bases, J lost 4 bases, and 6 bases stayed unmatched. The CDR3 is 15 amino acids. Germline CDR1 reads SGHRS; CDR2 reads YFSETQ. CDR3 loop: CASREVAGATGELFF. CDR3 sequence (DNA): TGCGCCAGCAGGGAAGTAGCGGGAGCCACCGGGGAGCTGTTTTTT.

This clone was picked up one time. The V call is TRBV6-5, the J call TRBJ2-5; the match to TRBD1 covers 7 bases. The CDR3 sequence is 15 residues long. The germline V gene has CDR1 MNHEY and CDR2 SVGAGI. V trimming: 5 bases; J trimming: 3 bases; junction bases outside the gene matches: 9. The CDR3 reads CASSPTTGRKETQYF. CDR3 DNA: TGTGCCAGCAGTCCAACGACAGGGCGGAAAGAGACCCAGTACTTC.

The chain has TRBV18 and TRBJ2-7, with a possible D match to TRBD2 (7 bases). Germline CDR1 and CDR2: KGHSH and LQKENI. The CDR3 loop spans 15 amino acids. Between the trimmed V and J ends, which lost 3 bases and 2 bases, there was a span of 14 bases. The CDR3 sequence: CASSPNREGAYEQYF. As DNA, the CDR3 is TGTGCCAGCTCACCCAACAGGGAGGGGGCCTACGAGCAGTACTTC. Full variable domain (missing parts from reference TRBV18 and TRBJ2-7): NAGVMQNPRHLVRRRGQEARLRCSPMKGHSHVYWYRQLPEEGLKFMVYLQKENIIDESGMPKERFSAEFPKEGPSILRIQQVVRGDSAAYFCASSPNREGAYEQYFGPGTRLTVT.

CDR3 sequence reads: CASSDPKGNIDEQFF. The CDR3 region has the DNA TGTGCCAGCAGCGACCCCAAGGGTAATATCGATGAGCAGTTCTTC. V gene TRBV9 combines with J gene TRBJ2-1; D ambiguous. This CDR3 has 15 residues. V lost 3 bases and J lost 8, with 18 bases in between. Germline assignment: CDR1 SGDLS and CDR2 YYNGEE.

The chain is built from TRBV6-5 and TRBJ2-1; 7 bases are shared with TRBD2. V shed 4 bases, J shed 3 bases, and the junction held 9 bases outside the gene matches. The CDR3 extends over 16 amino acids. Germline V gene lookup returns CDR1 MNHEY and CDR2 SVGAGI. The CDR3 region is CASSSSPTSSYNEQFF. Here the CDR3 DNA reads TGTGCCAGCAGTTCCTCGCCGACTAGCAGCTACAATGAGCAGTTCTTC.

J is TRBJ2-3 and V is TRBV19, with 7 nucleotides matching TRBD2. Per the germline V gene, CDR1 is LNHDA and CDR2 is SQIVND (reference sequence). The CDR3 loop spans 15 amino acids. Trimming at V came to 5 bases and at J to 5 bases, leaving 10 bases not matched to a gene. The CDR3, as DNA: TGTGCCAGTAGTCCAGCCCAGGGAGGGATAGATACGCAGTATTTT. Its protein product is CASSPAQGGIDTQYF.

This chain links TRBV5-1 with TRBJ2-1; TRBD2 matches at 16 bases. V lost 4 bases to trimming and J lost 15 bases; unmatched junction nucleotides: 7. The germline CDR1 and CDR2 sequences are SGHRS and YFSETQ. This CDR3 is 14 amino acids long. The CDR3 is CASSIGTSGRDLFF. CDR3 nucleotides: TGCGCCAGCAGCATCGGGACTAGCGGGAGGGATCTGTTCTTC.

This sequence joins TRBV9 and TRBJ1-2, with D hard to call. Germline lookup yields CDR1 SGDLS and CDR2 YYNGEE. This CDR3 contains 13 residues. V was cut by 2 bases and J by 4 bases, with 9 bases left in between. CDR3 DNA: TGTGCCAGCAGCGTCCCAGGATCCTATGGCTACACCTTC. Its translation: CASSVPGSYGYTF. The variable domain in full, completed from reference TRBV9 and TRBJ1-2, reads DSGVTQTPKHLITATGQRVTLRCSPRSGDLSVYWYQQSLDQGLQFLIQYYNGEERAKGNILERFSAQQFPDLHSELNLSSLELGDSALYFCASSVPGSYGYTFGSGTRLTVV.

This clone was detected only a few times. V gene TRBV5-6 combines with J gene TRBJ2-1; the match to TRBD2 covers 8 bases. There are 14 residues in the CDR3. Germline V gene sequence: CDR1 SGHDT, CDR2 YYEEEE. V shed 7 bases and J 4 bases; nucleotides not matched to a gene: 7. The CDR3 DNA follows: TGTGCCAGCGAGCGAGCGGGAGATTACAATGAGCAGTTCTTC. It specifies CASERAGDYNEQFF. The variable domain in full, completed from reference TRBV5-6 and TRBJ2-1, reads DAGVTQSPTHLIKTRGQQVTLRCSPKSGHDTVSWYQQALGQGPQFIFQYYEEEERQRGNFPDRFSGHQFPNYSSELNVNALLLGDSALYLCASERAGDYNEQFFGPGTRLTVL.

The V gene is TRBV30, the J gene TRBJ2-1; unclear D gene. V lost 0 bases and J lost 6, with 6 bases in between. The CDR3 has 12 residues. Germline values: CDR1 GTSNPN, CDR2 SVGIG (reference sequence). The DNA of the CDR3 is TGTGCCTGGAGTGTATATGGCAATGAGCAGTTCTTC. Protein: CAWSVYGNEQFF.

The V and J genes are TRBV7-8 and TRBJ2-7; TRBD1 matches 7 bases. The CDR3 is 13 amino acids. J lost 4 bases, V lost 1 base, and 1 base had no gene match. CDR1 is SGHVS and CDR2 is FQNEAQ in the germline V gene. The DNA for the CDR3 is TGTGCCAGCAGCTTAGAACAGGGGTACGAGCAGTACTTC. Protein sequence: CASSLEQGYEQYF.

The chain couples TRBV5-1 to TRBJ2-5; TRBD2 matches at 10 bases. Trimming took 4 bases from V and 2 from J; bases not matched to a gene: 5. In germline, CDR1 is SGHRS, CDR2 YFSETQ. The CDR3 is 15 amino acids. CDR3 in amino acids: CASSPGLADQETQYF. CDR3 DNA sequence: TGCGCCAGCAGCCCTGGACTAGCGGATCAAGAGACCCAGTACTTC.